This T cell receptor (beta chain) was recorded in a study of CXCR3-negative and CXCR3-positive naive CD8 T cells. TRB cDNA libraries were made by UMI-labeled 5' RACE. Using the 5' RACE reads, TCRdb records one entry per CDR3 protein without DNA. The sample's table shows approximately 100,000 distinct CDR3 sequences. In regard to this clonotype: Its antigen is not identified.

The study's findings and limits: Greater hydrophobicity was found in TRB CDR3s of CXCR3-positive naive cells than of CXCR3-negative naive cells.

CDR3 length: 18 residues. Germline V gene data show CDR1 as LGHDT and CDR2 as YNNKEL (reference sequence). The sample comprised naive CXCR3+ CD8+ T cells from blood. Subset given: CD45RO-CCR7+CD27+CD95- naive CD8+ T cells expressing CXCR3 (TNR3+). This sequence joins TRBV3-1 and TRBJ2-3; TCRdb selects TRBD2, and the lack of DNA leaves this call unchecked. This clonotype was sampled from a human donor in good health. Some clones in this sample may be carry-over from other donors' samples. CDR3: CASSQEMVAGEFTDTQYF.